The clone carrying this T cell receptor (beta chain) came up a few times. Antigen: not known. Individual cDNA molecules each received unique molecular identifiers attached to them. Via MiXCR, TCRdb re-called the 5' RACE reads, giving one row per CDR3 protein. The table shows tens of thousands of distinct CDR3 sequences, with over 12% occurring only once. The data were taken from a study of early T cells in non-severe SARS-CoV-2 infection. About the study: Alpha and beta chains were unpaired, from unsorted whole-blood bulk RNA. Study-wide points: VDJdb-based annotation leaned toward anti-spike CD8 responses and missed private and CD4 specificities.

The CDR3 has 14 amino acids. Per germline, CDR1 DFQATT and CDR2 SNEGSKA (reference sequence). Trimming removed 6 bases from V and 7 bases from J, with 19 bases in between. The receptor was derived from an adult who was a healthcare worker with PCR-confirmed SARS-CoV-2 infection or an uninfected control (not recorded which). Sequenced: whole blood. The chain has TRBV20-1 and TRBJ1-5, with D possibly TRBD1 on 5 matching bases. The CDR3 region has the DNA TGCAGTGCCCGCCCCCCAGGGAGTGGACAGCCCCAGCATTTT. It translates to CSARPPGSGQPQHF.